Each of the 17 T cell receptor beta chains below was sequenced from the same sample in a study of T-cell reconstitution after alpha-beta-depleted transplantation in children. Unique molecular identifiers were built into the TCRbeta library. TCRdb itself ran the PCR reads through MiXCR, one entry per CDR3 protein. The table has around 400,000 distinct CDR3 sequences, around 21% seen once. The input for sequencing was PBMCs from the stem cell graft donor, taken from the stem cell graft. Source of these receptors: a human donor who donated a stem cell graft to a child with acute myeloid leukemia.

This clonotype appeared many times. CDR3 residues: CASSSYPLGTGSGANVLTF. The CDR3 DNA is TGTGCCAGCAGTTCCTACCCCCTCGGGACAGGCTCTGGGGCCAACGTCCTGACTTTC. The chain combines TRBV27 with TRBJ2-6; 8 nucleotides line up with TRBD1. Germline lookup yields CDR1 MNHEY and CDR2 SMNVEV (reference sequence). The trim removed 4 bases at V and 0 bases at J, leaving 11 bases unmatched. The CDR3 consists of 19 residues.

This clonotype was seen a few times. The chain carries TRBV29-1 and TRBJ2-1; D possibly matches TRBD1 or TRBD2 (5 bases each). This CDR3 region has 14 residues. V gave up 2 bases and J gave up 6 bases, with 14 bases separating them. The V gene's germline CDR1 is SQVTM and CDR2 ANQGSEA. The CDR3 sequence is CSVELEEGTNEQFF. CDR3 bases: TGCAGCGTTGAATTAGAAGAGGGGACCAATGAGCAGTTCTTC.

This clonotype has a count of ten or more. V is TRBV5-1 and J is TRBJ2-1; TRBD2 agrees at 15 bases. V shed 7 bases and J 9 bases; nucleotides not matched to a gene: 20. Germline V gives CDR1 SGHRS, CDR2 YFSETQ. The CDR3 has 19 residues. CDR3 in amino acids: CASSPGQLRTSGRAGEQFF. DNA for the CDR3: TGCGCCAGCTCCCCAGGGCAGCTTAGGACTAGCGGGAGGGCAGGTGAGCAGTTCTTC.

The chain recombines TRBV28 with TRBJ2-7; TRBD2 might be the D (5 bases). CDR1 MDHEN and CDR2 SYDVKM come from the germline V gene. The CDR3 is 13 residues long. V gave up 4 bases and J gave up 2 bases, with 9 bases separating them. DNA of the CDR3: TGTGCCAGCAGTTCAGGACTTCCCTACGAGCAGTACTTC. It codes for CASSSGLPYEQYF. The entire variable domain, with the rest obtained from reference TRBV28 and TRBJ2-7, is as follows: DVKVTQSSRYLVKRTGEKVFLECVQDMDHENMFWYRQDPGLGLRLIYFSYDVKMKEKGDIPEGYSVSREKKERFSLILESASTNQTSMYLCASSSGLPYEQYFGPGTRLTVT.

This clonotype turned up a few times. V usage is TRBV5-6 and J usage is TRBJ2-1, with TRBD1 identical over 9 bases. The length of the CDR3 is 15 residues. J lost 8 bases, V lost 4 bases, and 10 bases had no gene match. Germline assignment: CDR1 SGHDT and CDR2 YYEEEE. CDR3 amino acids: CASSKTGTGIDEQFF. The CDR3 nucleotides read TGTGCCAGCAGCAAGACCGGGACAGGGATCGATGAGCAGTTCTTC.

This clonotype occurred a few times. The rearrangement uses TRBV20-1 and TRBJ1-3, with D uncertain. V was clipped by 3 bases and J by 0 bases, with 15 bases between them. This CDR3 is built from 16 residues. CDR1 and CDR2 (germline): DFQATT, SNEGSKA (reference sequence). CDR3 bases: TGCAGTGCTAGTCGGCAGATCGTCGGCTCTGGAAACACCATATATTTT. This encodes CSASRQIVGSGNTIYF.

This clonotype was recorded a few times. CDR3 sequence reads: CASSLAGSRANEQFF. For the CDR3, the DNA is TGTGCCAGCAGCTTAGCAGGGTCAAGGGCCAATGAGCAGTTCTTC. The chain employs TRBV7-9 and TRBJ2-1; D not certain. CDR3 length equals 15 residues. The germline V gene encodes CDR1 SEHNR and CDR2 FQNEAQ (reference sequence). V shed 0 bases and J shed 6 bases, with 12 bases lying between them. The full variable domain, in which reference TRBV7-9 and TRBJ2-1 provide the parts outside the CDR3, is DTGVSQNPRHKITKRGQNVTFRCDPISEHNRLYWYRQTLGQGPEFLTYFQNEAQLEKSRLLSDRFSAERPKGSFSTLEIQRTEQGDSAMYLCASSLAGSRANEQFFGPGTRLTVL.

This clonotype was observed a handful of times. This chain uses TRBV20-1 with TRBJ2-3, with 9 bases fitting TRBD1. The CDR3 consists of 17 residues. Germline trimming cut 1 base from V and 1 base from J; bases unmatched to any gene: 9. Germline CDR1 is DFQATT and CDR2 is SNEGSKA (reference sequence). Here the CDR3 DNA reads TGCAGTGCTAGAGCCCAGGGACAGGGTTGGGGCACAGATACGCAGTATTTT. This gives the protein CSARAQGQGWGTDTQYF.

V usage is TRBV20-1 and J usage is TRBJ2-1; 11 positions agree with TRBD2. This CDR3 is 16 amino acids long. Looked up from germline, CDR1 is DFQATT and CDR2 is SNEGSKA (reference sequence). V lost 3 bases, J lost 6 bases, and 10 bases stayed unmatched. CDR3 in amino acids: CSASGHLAGGSNEQFF. For the CDR3, the DNA is TGCAGTGCTAGTGGCCATTTAGCGGGAGGGTCCAATGAGCAGTTCTTC.

This clonotype was seen a handful of times. This chain uses TRBV12-3 or TRBV12-4 with TRBJ2-7; TRBD2 might be the D (6 bases). The CDR3 totals 14 residues. Trimming removed 2 bases from V and 4 bases from J, with 12 bases in between. The CDR3 here is CASSLTGAGYEQYF. Here the CDR3 DNA reads TGTGCCAGCAGTTTAACGGGAGCAGGGTACGAGCAGTACTTC.

V usage is TRBV7-2 and J usage is TRBJ2-7; 7 nucleotides line up with TRBD1. The V gene end was trimmed by 1 base and the J gene end by 2 bases; junction bases not matched to a gene: 5. Germline V lookup: CDR1 SGHTA, CDR2 FQGNSA. This CDR3 region has 15 residues. In DNA, the CDR3 is TGTGCCAGCAGCTTAGGGACAGGCCTACCCTACGAGCAGTACTTC. As protein: CASSLGTGLPYEQYF.

The J gene is TRBJ2-2, the V gene TRBV27; possibly TRBD1 or TRBD2 for D (5 bases each). From germline, CDR1 is MNHEY and CDR2 SMNVEV (reference sequence). This CDR3 has 14 residues. The germline V and J ends were trimmed by 2 bases and 6 bases, with 10 bases remaining between them. DNA for the CDR3: TGTGCCAGCAGTTTAAATGGGGGTTCCGGGGAGCTGTTTTTT. Translated, it gives CASSLNGGSGELFF.

This rearrangement joins TRBV20-1 to TRBJ2-3; tentatively, D is TRBD2 (5 bases). The CDR3 consists of 14 residues. Germline V gene lookup returns CDR1 DFQATT and CDR2 SNEGSKA (reference sequence). Trimming took 4 bases from V and 2 from J, leaving 13 bases between them. The CDR3 DNA follows: TGCAGTGCTACCCCACTAGGGTTCACAGATACGCAGTATTTT. Its protein product is CSATPLGFTDTQYF.

In this sample, this clonotype turned up a few times. The rearrangement links TRBV5-5 to TRBJ2-3; D gene unclear. CDR1 is SGHKS and CDR2 is YYEKEE in the germline V gene (reference sequence). This CDR3 has 14 amino acids. V was shortened by 4 bases and J by 4 bases, with 13 bases between the two germline ends. DNA of the CDR3: TGTGCCAGCAGCCTGGGTTTTGCCCCAGATACGCAGTATTTT. Translated: CASSLGFAPDTQYF. The whole variable domain, filled in from reference TRBV5-5 and TRBJ2-3, reads DAGVTQSPTHLIKTRGQQVTLRCSPISGHKSVSWYQQVLGQGPQFIFQYYEKEERGRGNFPDRFSARQFPNYSSELNVNALLLGDSALYLCASSLGFAPDTQYFGPGTRLTVL.

This sequence joins TRBV2 and TRBJ2-3; 9 positions agree with TRBD2. This CDR3 is 15 amino acids long. The junction had 7 bases not matched to a gene; V was cut back by 4 bases and J by 5 bases. CDR1 and CDR2 from the germline V gene are SNHLY and FYNNEI. CDR3 sequence (DNA): TGTGCCAGCAGTGCGGTAGCGGGAGCTAAAGATACGCAGTATTTT. Translation gives CASSAVAGAKDTQYF.

The rearrangement joins TRBV12-3 or TRBV12-4 to TRBJ2-3; 9 nucleotides match TRBD2. The J segment lost 4 bases and the V segment lost 1 base, leaving 3 bases of the junction unmatched. CDR3 length: 15 residues. The CDR3 region is CASSLEAGGPDTQYF. The DNA of the CDR3 is TGTGCCAGCAGTTTAGAGGCGGGAGGGCCAGATACGCAGTATTTT.

In the case of this clonotype: The missing conserved phenylalanine or tryptophan at the end of this CDR3 makes a read error likely. The rearrangement links TRBV3-1 to TRBJ2-7; D remains ambiguous. Germline lookup yields CDR1 LGHDT and CDR2 YNNKEL (reference sequence). V lost 3 bases and J 2 bases, leaving 5 bases between the germline ends. The length of the CDR3 is 12 residues. As DNA, the CDR3 is TGTGCCAGCAGCCAGACAACCTACGAGCAGTACTAC. It codes for CASSQTTYEQYY.